This is a list of T cell receptor beta chains from one sample in a study of OX40 agonist ivuxolimab in advanced cancers. Assay used: immunoSEQ multiplex PCR; TCRdb lists only in-frame clones, some missing. The repertoire holds tens of thousands of clones, with around 90% as singletons. Material: CD4+ or CD8+ T cells sorted from blood, obtained in a trial of the OX40 agonist ivuxolimab. These receptors all stem from an adult with an advanced solid tumor such as melanoma, head and neck, liver or kidney cancer. The CDR3 runs from the conserved cysteine through the conserved F or W. The D gene is left open where the match is weak. Size is omitted from some rows. Given values are once, few, many or a class for expanded clones.

NA,NA,TRBJ2-2,TRBV18,CASSPGQNTGELFF,TGTGCCAGCTCACCGGGACAGAACACCGGGGAGCTGTTTTTT
NA,NA,TRBJ1-3,TRBV18,CASSPFTGRSGNTIYF,TGTGCCAGCTCACCGTTTACGGGCCGCTCTGGAAACACCATATATTTT
once,NA,TRBJ1-5,TRBV30,CAWARGGQPQHF,TGTGCCTGGGCAAGGGGAGGTCAGCCCCAGCATTTT
NA,NA,TRBJ2-3,TRBV4-2,CASSHEGTDTQYF,TGTGCCAGCAGCCACGAGGGCACAGATACGCAGTATTTT
NA,NA,TRBJ1-5,TRBV7-9,CASSRQNDNQPQHF,TGTGCCAGCAGCCGACAGAATGATAATCAGCCCCAGCATTTT
NA,NA,TRBJ1-3,TRBV19,CASTTAGIGNTIYF,TGTGCCAGTACCACGGCAGGGATTGGAAACACCATATATTTT
NA,TRBD1,TRBJ2-1,TRBV11-2,CASSSRGPSYNEQFF,TGTGCCAGCAGCTCCAGGGGGCCCTCCTACAATGAGCAGTTCTTC
NA,TRBD1,TRBJ1-2,TRBV27,CASRKTGGNYGYTF,TGTGCCAGCAGGAAGACAGGGGGCAATTATGGCTACACCTTC
NA,NA,TRBJ2-7,TRBV2,CASSGGNFGEQYF,TGTGCCAGCAGTGGCGGGAACTTTGGCGAGCAGTACTTC
NA,NA,TRBJ1-3,TRBV29-1,CSARTSGDTIYF,TGCAGCGCACGGACATCGGGGGACACCATATATTTT
NA,NA,TRBJ2-7,TRBV5-1,CASSLGDGVGGEQYF,TGCGCCAGCAGCTTAGGGGACGGAGTGGGAGGCGAGCAGTACTTC
NA,NA,TRBJ1-5,TRBV2,CASKRDSNQPQHF,TGTGCCAGCAAAAGGGATAGCAATCAGCCCCAGCATTTT
NA,NA,TRBJ2-5,TRBV10-3,CAISEWTAGEQETQYF,TGTGCCATCAGTGAGTGGACAGCCGGGGAGCAAGAGACCCAGTACTTC
once,NA,TRBJ1-1,TRBV6-6,CASSYRRNTEAFF,TGTGCCAGCAGTTACCGGAGGAACACTGAAGCTTTCTTT
NA,NA,TRBJ2-7,TRBV5-1,CASSLAGRSYEQYF,TGCGCCAGCAGCTTGGCAGGCCGCTCCTACGAGCAGTACTTC
NA,NA,TRBJ1-4,TRBV30,CACLPGGLEGKLFF,TGTGCCTGCCTCCCGGGAGGGTTGGAGGGAAAACTGTTTTTT
NA,NA,TRBJ2-7,TRBV30,CAWSDLSGGEQYF,TGTGCCTGGAGTGACCTCTCCGGGGGAGAGCAGTACTTC
NA,TRBD1,TRBJ2-2,TRBV7-2,CASSFVGTGWAGELFF,TGTGCCAGCAGCTTCGTGGGGACAGGGTGGGCCGGGGAGCTGTTTTTT
NA,TRBD2,TRBJ2-7,TRBV6-5,CASSYGLAGGSYEQYF,TGTGCCAGCAGTTACGGACTAGCGGGGGGATCCTACGAGCAGTACTTC
NA,TRBD1,TRBJ1-2,TRBV9,CASSVDRGRDYGYTF,TGTGCCAGCAGCGTAGACAGGGGGCGAGACTATGGCTACACCTTC
NA,TRBD1,TRBJ1-5,TRBV19,CASSISGQGNQPQHF,TGTGCCAGTAGTATATCCGGACAGGGAAATCAGCCCCAGCATTTT
NA,NA,TRBJ2-3,TRBV7-2,CASSFQSTDTQYF,TGTGCCAGCAGCTTTCAGAGCACAGATACGCAGTATTTT
NA,NA,TRBJ2-5,TRBV7-9,CASTLRGQETQYF,TGTGCCAGCACCCTGAGGGGGCAAGAGACCCAGTACTTC
NA,NA,TRBJ1-1,TRBV19,CASSSPGAANTEAFF,TGTGCCAGTAGTTCCCCGGGGGCGGCGAACACTGAAGCTTTCTTT
once,TRBD1,TRBJ2-3,TRBV2,CASSRGTGGTDTQYF,TGTGCCAGCAGCCGGGGGACAGGGGGCACAGATACGCAGTATTTT
NA,NA,TRBJ1-5,TRBV30,CAWSRGIHSNQPQHF,TGTGCCTGGAGTCGGGGGATTCATAGCAATCAGCCCCAGCATTTT
NA,NA,TRBJ2-7,TRBV5-8,CASSLRYEQYF,TGTGCCAGCAGCTTACGCTACGAGCAGTACTTC
NA,TRBD2,TRBJ2-5,TRBV27,CASRQAGVEETQYF,TGTGCCAGCAGGCAAGCGGGAGTGGAAGAGACCCAGTACTTC
few,TRBD1,TRBJ2-3,TRBV5-1,CASSLGGQGTGTQYF,TGCGCCAGCAGCTTGGGGGGACAGGGGACTGGTACGCAGTATTTT
NA,NA,TRBJ1-1,TRBV18,CASSPLGRNTEAFF,TGTGCCAGCTCACCACTTGGCCGAAACACTGAAGCTTTCTTT
NA,TRBD2,TRBJ2-1,TRBV10-3,CAIRTSGGSDEQFF,TGTGCCATCAGGACTAGCGGGGGGTCGGATGAGCAGTTCTTC
once,TRBD1,TRBJ2-1,TRBV19,CASSKVSGQGTYNEQFF,TGTGCCAGTAGTAAAGTCTCGGGACAGGGGACCTACAATGAGCAGTTCTTC
NA,NA,TRBJ1-2,TRBV5-1,CASSLRAEPNYGYTF,TGCGCCAGCAGCTTGCGGGCCGAACCTAACTATGGCTACACCTTC
NA,NA,TRBJ2-1,TRBV27,CASSLDGPSQEQFF,TGTGCCAGCAGTCTAGACGGACCTTCTCAAGAGCAGTTCTTC
once,NA,TRBJ2-5,TRBV11-2,CASSLGGQKLQTQYF,TGTGCCAGCAGCTTAGGGGGGCAAAAGCTTCAGACCCAGTACTTC
NA,TRBD1,TRBJ1-2,TRBV6-6,CASSPLRGRGGYTF,TGTGCCAGCAGTCCCCTCAGGGGGCGCGGCGGCTACACCTTC
NA,TRBD2,TRBJ2-1,TRBV7-6,CASSPAGASGKNEQFF,TGTGCCAGCAGCCCCGCGGGGGCTAGCGGGAAGAATGAGCAGTTCTTC
NA,TRBD2,TRBJ2-1,TRBV10-1,CASSSGLAGVRFGEQFF,TGCGCCAGCAGTTCAGGACTAGCGGGAGTGAGGTTCGGTGAGCAGTTCTTC
NA,TRBD2,TRBJ2-1,TRBV7-9,CASSSPSSPSGKNNEQFF,TGTGCCAGCAGCTCACCCTCGTCCCCTAGCGGGAAGAACAATGAGCAGTTCTTC
NA,NA,TRBJ1-4,TRBV11-1,CASSPGEEYEKLFF,TGTGCCAGCAGCCCCGGGGAGGAATATGAAAAACTGTTTTTT
NA,TRBD1,TRBJ2-2,TRBV27,CASSPGDRGLGGELFF,TGTGCCAGCAGTCCCGGGGACAGGGGGCTGGGCGGGGAGCTGTTTTTT
NA,NA,TRBJ1-1,TRBV6-1,CASRTSGNTEAFF,TGTGCCAGCAGGACAAGTGGGAACACTGAAGCTTTCTTT
NA,TRBD1,TRBJ1-6,TRBV27,CASWTGEAYNSPLHF,TGTGCCAGCTGGACAGGGGAGGCCTATAATTCACCCCTCCACTTT
NA,TRBD2,TRBJ2-5,TRBV9,CASSQGAGGFRETQYF,TGTGCCAGCAGCCAAGGGGCGGGAGGGTTCAGAGAGACCCAGTACTTC
NA,NA,TRBJ1-1,TRBV28,CASSLGGGLTEAFF,TGTGCCAGCAGTTTAGGGGGAGGGCTTACTGAAGCTTTCTTT
once,NA,TRBJ2-3,TRBV7-9,CASSLTGPFVTDTQYF,TGTGCCAGCAGCTTAACAGGGCCATTCGTCACAGATACGCAGTATTTT
NA,NA,TRBJ2-2,TRBV7-7,CASSSSEANTGELFF,TGTGCTAGCAGTTCGTCAGAGGCGAACACCGGGGAGCTGTTTTTT
NA,TRBD2,TRBJ2-3,TRBV18,CASSPRQREADTQYF,TGTGCCAGCTCACCACGACAGCGGGAGGCGGATACGCAGTATTTT
NA,TRBD1,TRBJ1-1,TRBV5-1,CASSSGTAMNTEAFF,TGCGCCAGCAGCTCCGGGACAGCCATGAACACTGAAGCTTTCTTT
NA,NA,TRBJ1-5,TRBV18,CASSPGPGGNQPQHF,TGTGCCAGCTCACCAGGGCCAGGGGGCAATCAGCCCCAGCATTTT
NA,TRBD1,TRBJ1-4,TRBV19,CASRTGHNEKLFF,TGTGCCAGTCGGACAGGGCATAATGAAAAACTGTTTTTT
NA,NA,TRBJ2-3,TRBV15,CATSRDHGTDTQYF,TGTGCCACCAGCAGAGATCACGGGACGGATACGCAGTATTTT
NA,TRBD2,TRBJ2-3,TRBV5-4,CASSPGGLGADTQYF,TGTGCCAGCAGCCCCGGGGGACTAGGGGCAGATACGCAGTATTTT
NA,NA,TRBJ1-2,TRBV10-3,CAISPSASTNYGYTF,TGTGCCATCAGTCCCTCAGCGTCTACTAACTATGGCTACACCTTC